This T cell receptor beta chain was captured by sequencing in a study of response to subunit inactivated influenza vaccine. Looked up from germline, CDR1 is DFQATT and CDR2 is SNEGSKA (reference sequence). The CDR3 totals 15 residues. V dropped 3 bases and J dropped 0 bases, with 14 bases sitting between them. Using its own MiXCR run on the RT-PCR reads, TCRdb lists one record per CDR3 protein. The sample contains hundreds of thousands of distinct CDR3 sequences, under 9% of which appear only once. Remarks on this clonotype: Its target is not known.

Points from the study as a whole: Researchers suggested that each seasonal influenza vaccination recruits few new T cells.

Sequenced here: PBMCs from blood, sampled less than 30 months after vaccination. The receptor comes from a man between 50 and 75 years old who received an inactivated influenza vaccine. V gene TRBV20-1 combines with J gene TRBJ1-2; D is unclear. The CDR3 coding sequence is TGCAGTGCTAGCCTATCTAGGTTGACTAACTATGGCTACACCTTC. Its protein is CSASLSRLTNYGYTF.